By share of the sample, the clone carrying this T cell receptor beta chain is large. Other DNA sequences from this sample encode an identical CDR3 as well. Germline trimming cut 7 bases from V and 4 bases from J; bases unmatched to any gene: 6. The CDR3 has 15 amino acids. Per germline, CDR1 MNHEY and CDR2 SMNVEV (reference sequence). This sample was taken from a study of tumour-infiltrating T cells in Burkitt lymphoma. Study in general: This cohort included all epidemiological subtypes of Burkitt lymphoma. Repertoire clonality predicted overall and progression-free survival.

Method: immunoSEQ multiplex PCR; TCRdb's copy keeps in-frame clones and lacks some. The sample has hundreds of clones, 10% to 15% seen once; the top ten hold around 10%. The sequencing sample was made of tumor tissue. V is TRBV27 and J is TRBJ2-1; TRBD2 matches 11 bases. The clonotype was recovered from a human donor with Burkitt lymphoma. CDR3 protein: CASKNSGGGYNEQFF. CDR3 DNA: TGTGCCAGCAAAAATAGCGGGGGGGGTTACAATGAGCAGTTCTTC.